This TCR beta chain originates from a study of blood T cell repertoires in COVID-19. The germline gives CDR1 LGHDT, CDR2 YNNKEL (reference sequence). V lost 0 bases and J lost 1, with 6 bases in between. The CDR3 runs 14 residues. Researchers sorted participants into cohorts using their self-reported clinical history. The data were produced by immunoSEQ multiplex PCR, yet TCRdb's version contains in-frame clones alone and is incomplete. The data hold about 140,000 clones, with over 75% observed a single time. This receptor was identified in a middle-aged man in a cohort exposed to, infected with or recovered from COVID-19 (not recorded which). The V and J genes are TRBV3-1 (or the pseudogene TRBV3-2) and TRBJ1-1, with no clear D. The specimen sequenced was PBMCs or T cells enriched from blood (not recorded which). As DNA, the CDR3 is TGTGCCAGCAGCCAAGATTTCAGGAACACTGAAGCTTTCTTT. Translating it yields CASSQDFRNTEAFF.